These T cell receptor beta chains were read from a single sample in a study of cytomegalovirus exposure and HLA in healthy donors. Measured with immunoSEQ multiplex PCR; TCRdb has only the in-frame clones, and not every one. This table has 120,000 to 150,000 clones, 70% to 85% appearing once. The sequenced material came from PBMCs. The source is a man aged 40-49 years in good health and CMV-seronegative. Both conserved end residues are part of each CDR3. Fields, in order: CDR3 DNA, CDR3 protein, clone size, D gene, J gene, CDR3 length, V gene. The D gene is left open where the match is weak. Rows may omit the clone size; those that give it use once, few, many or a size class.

TGTGCCAGAGGGGGTAGTATCACCCCCTCTGGGGCCAACGTCCTGACTTTC | CARGGSITPSGANVLTF | NA | NA | TRBJ2-6 | 17 | TRBV7-9
TGCGCCAGCCTGGTATACAGGGCTAAGGACACTGAAGCTTTCTTT | CASLVYRAKDTEAFF | medium-sized | NA | TRBJ1-1 | 15 | TRBV5-1
TGTGCCAGCACCCGCGGGGCTAGCACAGATACGCAGTATTTT | CASTRGASTDTQYF | NA | NA | TRBJ2-3 | 14 | TRBV28
TGTGCCAGCAGTTTAGGGCGGGAGGGAAGAACCGGGGAGCTGTTTTTT | CASSLGREGRTGELFF | NA | TRBD2 | TRBJ2-2 | 16 | TRBV27
TGTGCCAGCAGCCCCACGACAGGGGGCTCCTACAATGAGCAGTTCTTC | CASSPTTGGSYNEQFF | NA | TRBD1 | TRBJ2-1 | 16 | TRBV7-6
TGTGCTAGTGGTCACGGGACAGGGGGTTTCTACGAGCAGTACTTC | CASGHGTGGFYEQYF | NA | TRBD1 | TRBJ2-7 | 15 | TRBV12-5
TGTGCCAGCAGTGAAGCGCTTGGGGCCATTTCTAGATCATTGTCCTCGTCCTCGTACACCTTC | CASSEALGAISRSLSSSSYTF | NA | NA | TRBJ1-2 | 21 | TRBV2
TGTGCCAGCAGCTTAGAAGCGGGGGGGCAAAAATCCTACGAGCAGTACTTC | CASSLEAGGQKSYEQYF | NA | TRBD2 | TRBJ2-7 | 17 | TRBV13
TGTGCCAGTAGTACGATACTCCGGGACACTGAAGCTTTCTTT | CASSTILRDTEAFF | NA | NA | TRBJ1-1 | 14 | TRBV19
TGTGCCAGCAGGCCAGCGGGGGAACAGCCCCAGCATTTT | CASRPAGEQPQHF | NA | NA | TRBJ1-5 | 13 | TRBV6-5
TGTGCCAGCAGTAGCGGGAGGGCAACGGGAAATGAGCAGTTCTTC | CASSSGRATGNEQFF | NA | TRBD2 | TRBJ2-1 | 15 | TRBV6-1
TGTGCCAGCAGCCCCGCCGACACTGGGGCCAACGTCCTGACTTTC | CASSPADTGANVLTF | NA | NA | TRBJ2-6 | 15 | TRBV11-3
TGTGCCTCACAGGCCCTGGACAGTGAGCAGTTCTTC | CASQALDSEQFF | once | NA | TRBJ2-1 | 12 | TRBV30
TGTGCCAGCAGTTACTCACGGGAGGGCAATGAGCAGTTCTTC | CASSYSREGNEQFF | NA | TRBD2 | TRBJ2-1 | 14 | TRBV6-5
TGCAGCGTTGAAGATCTGACTAGCGCGTCCTACAATGAGCAGTTCTTC | CSVEDLTSASYNEQFF | NA | TRBD2 | TRBJ2-1 | 16 | TRBV29-1
TGCAGCGCTGACACCGGGACATTGAACACTGAAGCTTTCTTT | CSADTGTLNTEAFF | NA | NA | TRBJ1-1 | 14 | TRBV29-1
TGTGCCAGCAGTTTAGGGACTAGCGGATATAACAATGAGCAGTTCTTC | CASSLGTSGYNNEQFF | NA | TRBD2 | TRBJ2-1 | 16 | TRBV27
TGTGCCAGCAGCTTGGTCCCCCTAGCCGGTGAGCAGTACTTC | CASSLVPLAGEQYF | few | NA | TRBJ2-7 | 14 | TRBV5-4
TGTGCCAGCAGCTTCTACTCGCTGCGGCAGTCCTACGAGCAGTACTTC | CASSFYSLRQSYEQYF | NA | NA | TRBJ2-7 | 16 | TRBV7-8
TGTGCCACCAGCAGGGAAGTCGCGGGAGGTTTCAATGAGCAGTTCTTC | CATSREVAGGFNEQFF | few | TRBD2 | TRBJ2-1 | 16 | TRBV15
TGTGCCAGCAGGTTAACAGGAGTTCAAGAGACCCAGTACTTC | CASRLTGVQETQYF | NA | NA | TRBJ2-5 | 14 | TRBV25-1
TGTGCCAGCAGTAGCCGGGGAAACACTGAAGCTTTCTTT | CASSSRGNTEAFF | NA | NA | TRBJ1-1 | 13 | TRBV28
TGTGCCAGCAGCTCCCGGGATAGCGGTAACACAGATACGCAGTATTTT | CASSSRDSGNTDTQYF | NA | NA | TRBJ2-3 | 16 | TRBV11-3
TGTGCCAGCAGCTTGTGGGACAGGGGCTACGAGCAGTACTTC | CASSLWDRGYEQYF | NA | TRBD1 | TRBJ2-7 | 14 | TRBV5-5